A single sample is the source of the 28 T cell receptor beta chains below, sequenced in a study of blood T cell repertoires in COVID-19. The method was immunoSEQ multiplex PCR; TCRdb's version includes in-frame clones alone and lacks a portion of them. The table lists about 380,000 clones, 85% of them singletons, with around 3.4% in the top ten. The sequenced sample was peripheral blood. The receptors were sampled from a woman aged 18-29 years with acute or convalescent COVID-19.

This chain connects TRBV29-1 to TRBJ2-5; 14 nucleotides align to TRBD2. Germline V gene data show CDR1 as SQVTM and CDR2 as ANQGSEA. The CDR3 covers 18 residues. Unmatched junction bases numbered 12, after V lost 1 base and J lost 5 bases. CDR3: CSVEGGPGLAGVTETQYF. CDR3 DNA sequence: TGCAGCGTTGAAGGGGGTCCGGGACTAGCGGGAGTTACGGAGACCCAGTACTTC. The entire variable domain, with the rest obtained from reference TRBV29-1 and TRBJ2-5, is as follows: SAVISQKPSRDICQRGTSLTIQCQVDSQVTMMFWYRQQPGQSLTLIATANQGSEATYESGFVIDKFPISRPNLTFSTLTVSNMSPEDSSIYLCSVEGGPGLAGVTETQYFGPGTRLLVL.

The rearrangement joins TRBV9 to TRBJ1-2, with 8 bases aligning to TRBD1. The CDR3 contains 15 residues. The germline V gene encodes CDR1 SGDLS and CDR2 YYNGEE. Trimming removed 4 bases from V and 4 bases from J; junction bases left unmatched: 9. This CDR3 reads CASSLSDRASYGYTF. The CDR3 region has the DNA TGTGCCAGCAGCCTCTCGGACAGGGCAAGCTATGGCTACACCTTC.

The genes are TRBV5-4 and TRBJ1-6, with 7 bases aligning to TRBD1. The ends lost 0 bases at V and 6 bases at J; junction bases unmatched: 0. This CDR3 contains 14 residues. CDR1 SGHNT and CDR2 YYREEE come from the germline V gene (reference sequence). CDR3 DNA sequence: TGTGCCAGCAGCTTGGACAGGGGTAATTCACCCCTCCACTTT. Its translation: CASSLDRGNSPLHF. Combining the CDR3 with reference TRBV5-4 and TRBJ1-6 gives the whole variable domain ETGVTQSPTHLIKTRGQQVTLRCSSQSGHNTVSWYQQALGQGPQFIFQYYREEENGRGNFPPRFSGLQFPNYSSELNVNALELDDSALYLCASSLDRGNSPLHFGNGTRLTVT.

The V and J genes are TRBV29-1 and TRBJ1-2; tentatively, D is TRBD1 (6 bases). Germline V gene sequence: CDR1 SQVTM, CDR2 ANQGSEA. Trimming removed 0 bases at V and 7 bases at J, with 15 bases between. The CDR3 has 14 residues. CDR3 in DNA: TGCAGCGTTGAAGAGGGGTCAGGGGCCCTTGGCTACACCTTC. This gives the protein CSVEEGSGALGYTF.

The chain links TRBV21-1 to TRBJ2-3; TRBD2, the D gene given by the table, was not confirmed from the DNA. TRBV21-1 is reported as a pseudogene. CDR3 size: 15 residues. The CDR3 DNA reads TGTGCCAGCAGCCCGGGACTCCTGAGCACAGATACGCAGTATTTT. Translated, it gives CASSPGLLSTDTQYF.

A remark on this clone: Other nucleotide sequences from this sample produce the same CDR3. The chain has TRBV3-1 (or the pseudogene TRBV3-2) and TRBJ1-3; 9 bases are shared with TRBD1. Germline V CDR1 and CDR2: LGHDT, YNNKEL (reference sequence). The V segment lost 4 bases and the J segment 4 bases; nucleotides outside the gene matches: 2. This CDR3 has 14 residues. CDR3 protein: CASSPGTGGNTIYF. For the CDR3, the DNA is TGTGCCAGCAGCCCTGGGACAGGGGGAAACACCATATATTTT.

The rearrangement joins TRBV7-8 to TRBJ1-1; 8 positions agree with TRBD1. The germline gives CDR1 SGHVS, CDR2 FQNEAQ. With V trimmed by 5 bases and J by 3 bases, 8 bases remained unmatched. The CDR3 has 15 amino acids. As DNA, the CDR3 is TGTGCCAGCAGCCCGCGACAGGGGAGGGACACTGAAGCTTTCTTT. Protein product: CASSPRQGRDTEAFF. The full variable domain, in which reference TRBV7-8 and TRBJ1-1 provide the parts outside the CDR3, is GAGVSQSPRYKVAKRGQDVALRCDPISGHVSLFWYQQALGQGPEFLTYFQNEAQLDKSGLPSDRFFAERPEGSVSTLKIQRTQQEDSAVYLCASSPRQGRDTEAFFGQGTRLTVV.

The chain links TRBV18 to TRBJ1-2, with 8 bases that match TRBD1. The V segment lost 3 bases and the J segment 3 bases; nucleotides outside the gene matches: 3. Per the germline V gene, CDR1 is KGHSH and CDR2 is LQKENI. This CDR3 is 14 amino acids long. CDR3 loop: CASSPTGQDYGYTF. CDR3 sequence (DNA): TGTGCCAGCTCACCCACGGGACAGGACTATGGCTACACCTTC.

The chain has TRBV28 and TRBJ1-1, with D possibly TRBD1 on 5 matching bases. V dropped 2 bases and J dropped 6 bases, with 16 bases sitting between them. Germline V gene lookup returns CDR1 MDHEN and CDR2 SYDVKM. CDR3 length: 15 residues. The CDR3 region has the DNA TGTGCCAGCAGTTTACCCGCAGGGTATAGATCTGAAGCTTTCTTT. Translating it yields CASSLPAGYRSEAFF.

The rearrangement uses TRBV20-1 and TRBJ2-7; 7 bases fit TRBD2. V lost 3 bases and J lost 3; bases outside the gene matches: 5. The CDR3 consists of 13 residues. Germline CDR1 reads DFQATT; CDR2 reads SNEGSKA (reference sequence). This CDR3 reads CSASAGASYEQYF. In nucleotides, the CDR3 is TGCAGTGCTAGTGCGGGAGCAAGCTACGAGCAGTACTTC.

This CDR3 reads CASSQARGRGYTF. The CDR3 nucleotides are TGTGCCAGCAGCCAAGCAAGGGGCAGGGGCTACACCTTC. The chain uses TRBV14 and TRBJ1-2; tentative D call: TRBD1 (5 bases). Germline loops: CDR1 SGHDN, CDR2 FVKESK. The CDR3 is 13 residues long. Trimming left V 1 base short and J 8 bases short, with 11 bases between.

This chain connects TRBV5-1 to TRBJ1-1; 9 positions match TRBD1. V lost 4 bases and J lost 3; bases outside the gene matches: 7. CDR3 length equals 15 residues. Germline CDR1 and CDR2: SGHRS and YFSETQ. The CDR3 sequence is CASSGNRGRDTEAFF. DNA for the CDR3: TGCGCCAGCAGCGGTAACAGGGGGCGGGACACTGAAGCTTTCTTT.

The chain employs TRBV29-1 and TRBJ2-6, with D maybe TRBD1 (6 bases). Trimming took off 6 bases at V and 2 bases at J, with 14 bases between the two ends. Germline assignment: CDR1 SQVTM and CDR2 ANQGSEA. The CDR3 has 15 residues. CDR3 coding DNA: TGCAGCGTAGCCGGGACACCGGCTGGGGCCAACGTCCTGACTTTC. It encodes CSVAGTPAGANVLTF. Full variable domain (remainder filled in from reference TRBV29-1 and TRBJ2-6): SAVISQKPSRDICQRGTSLTIQCQVDSQVTMMFWYRQQPGQSLTLIATANQGSEATYESGFVIDKFPISRPNLTFSTLTVSNMSPEDSSIYLCSVAGTPAGANVLTFGAGSRLTVL.

This rearrangement joins TRBV30 to TRBJ1-4; a possible D gene is TRBD1 (6 bases). Germline values: CDR1 GTSNPN, CDR2 SVGIG (reference sequence). The ends were cut back, 3 bases at V and 3 bases at J, with 11 bases in the middle. The CDR3 contains 14 residues. CDR3 protein: CAWRKQGANEKLFF. CDR3 sequence (DNA): TGTGCCTGGAGAAAACAGGGTGCTAATGAAAAACTGTTTTTT.

The V call is TRBV5-1, the J call TRBJ2-3; 11 bases are a match to TRBD2. The CDR3 is 17 residues long. V lost 0 bases and J lost 3; bases outside the gene matches: 6. CDR1 and CDR2 from the germline V gene are SGHRS and YFSETQ. The CDR3: CASSLGSSGGTTDTQYF. The CDR3 coding sequence is TGCGCCAGCAGCTTGGGCTCTAGCGGGGGGACTACAGATACGCAGTATTTT.

The chain recombines TRBV3-1 (or the pseudogene TRBV3-2) with TRBJ1-5, with D unresolved. The CDR3 loop spans 14 amino acids. CDR1 is LGHDT and CDR2 is YNNKEL in the germline V gene (reference sequence). The V and J ends lost 4 bases and 1 base respectively, with 8 bases between them. The CDR3 DNA is TGTGCCAGCAGCCCGGGGTCGAGCAATCAGCCCCAGCATTTT. Its protein product is CASSPGSSNQPQHF.

V usage is TRBV24-1 and J usage is TRBJ2-2, with TRBD1 as a possible D gene (6 bases). Germline V gene data show CDR1 as KGHDR and CDR2 as SFDVKD. The CDR3 extends over 16 amino acids. Trimming took off 0 bases at V and 1 base at J, with 8 bases between the two ends. The CDR3 sequence: CATSDLGRGNTGELFF. CDR3 sequence (DNA): TGTGCCACCAGTGATTTGGGCAGGGGGAACACCGGGGAGCTGTTTTTT.

The chain links TRBV9 to TRBJ2-5; 13 bases align to TRBD2. Germline CDR1 reads SGDLS; CDR2 reads YYNGEE. V shed 4 bases and J 2 bases; nucleotides not matched to a gene: 8. There are 17 residues in the CDR3. CDR3 residues: CASSPQPGLAGQETQYF. CDR3 nucleotide sequence: TGTGCCAGCAGCCCTCAACCGGGACTAGCGGGACAAGAGACCCAGTACTTC.

The V and J genes are TRBV21-1 and TRBJ2-5; the table gives TRBD2 as D, unverified against the DNA. TRBV21-1 is labeled a pseudogene. This CDR3 region has 14 residues. The CDR3 is CASSRQPSGKTQYF. The CDR3 nucleotides are TGTGCCAGCAGCAGGCAACCGAGCGGAAAGACCCAGTACTTC.

This chain connects TRBV6-5 to TRBJ2-7; D ambiguous. The germline CDR1 and CDR2 sequences are MNHEY and SVGAGI. The CDR3 is made up of 14 amino acids. Trimming stripped 2 bases from V and 0 bases from J, with 8 bases between. In nucleotides, the CDR3 is TGTGCCAGCAGTTACGGCAGGAACTCCTACGAGCAGTACTTC. It is translated as CASSYGRNSYEQYF.

The chain is built from TRBV3-1 (or the pseudogene TRBV3-2) and TRBJ2-3; 7 bases map to TRBD2. The CDR3 contains 17 residues. The junction had 14 bases not matched to a gene; V was cut back by 4 bases and J by 4 bases. From germline, CDR1 is LGHDT and CDR2 YNNKEL (reference sequence). CDR3 protein: CASSPLPQLRGADTQYF. In nucleotides, the CDR3 is TGTGCCAGCAGCCCTTTACCCCAACTTCGGGGGGCAGATACGCAGTATTTT.

The chain recombines TRBV28 with TRBJ1-2; 8 bases agree with TRBD1. Germline values: CDR1 MDHEN, CDR2 SYDVKM. The CDR3 spans 15 residues. The J segment lost 3 bases and the V segment lost 5 bases, leaving 8 bases of the junction unmatched. The CDR3 sequence is CASSNPGQGYYGYTF. The DNA for the CDR3 is TGTGCCAGCAGTAATCCTGGACAGGGCTACTATGGCTACACCTTC.

This chain connects TRBV18 to TRBJ1-1, with TRBD1 as a possible D gene (6 bases). Germline loops: CDR1 KGHSH, CDR2 LQKENI. The CDR3 runs to 12 residues. Trimming took 3 bases from V and 6 from J, leaving 8 bases between them. The CDR3 here is CASSPGTPEAFF. As DNA, the CDR3 is TGTGCCAGCTCACCTGGGACACCTGAAGCTTTCTTT.

The CDR3 DNA reads as TGCAGTGCTAGTCGGGGGTACGGGGAGCTGTTTTTT. Amino acid sequence: CSASRGYGELFF. V is TRBV20-1 and J is TRBJ2-2, with D maybe TRBD2 (6 bases). This CDR3 has 12 amino acids. V lost 3 bases and J 7 bases, leaving 9 bases between the germline ends. Per germline, CDR1 DFQATT and CDR2 SNEGSKA (reference sequence).

This chain links TRBV6-5 with TRBJ1-2; 9 bases fit TRBD1. The ends lost 3 bases at V and 8 bases at J; junction bases unmatched: 10. CDR1 and CDR2 (germline): MNHEY, SVGAGI. The CDR3 runs 15 residues. The CDR3 sequence is CASSYAGTGLRGYTF. CDR3 bases: TGTGCCAGCAGTTATGCCGGGACAGGGTTGAGGGGCTACACCTTC.

J is TRBJ2-1 and V is TRBV4-1; 8 bases are shared with TRBD2. CDR1 and CDR2 from the germline V gene are MGHRA and YSYEKL. V shed 0 bases, J shed 8 bases, and the junction held 9 bases outside the gene matches. CDR3 length equals 16 residues. The CDR3 DNA follows: TGCGCCAGCAGCCAAGATTGGTTAGCGGGGTTAGATGAGCAGTTCTTC. Its translation: CASSQDWLAGLDEQFF.

This chain links TRBV24-1 with TRBJ2-1; no clear D. CDR3 length: 12 residues. Trimming left V 3 bases short and J 5 bases short, with 4 bases between. CDR1 is KGHDR and CDR2 is SFDVKD in the germline V gene. CDR3 sequence reads: CATSDPDNEQFF. The DNA for the CDR3 is TGTGCCACCAGTGATCCTGACAATGAGCAGTTCTTC.

The chain has TRBV3-1 (or the pseudogene TRBV3-2) and TRBJ1-3, with D tentatively TRBD1 (6 bases). From germline, CDR1 is LGHDT and CDR2 YNNKEL (reference sequence). V gave up 3 bases and J gave up 0 bases, with 9 bases separating them. This CDR3 has 15 residues. The CDR3 DNA follows: TGTGCCAGCAGCCACAGGGGTAGCTCTGGAAACACCATATATTTT. It specifies CASSHRGSSGNTIYF.